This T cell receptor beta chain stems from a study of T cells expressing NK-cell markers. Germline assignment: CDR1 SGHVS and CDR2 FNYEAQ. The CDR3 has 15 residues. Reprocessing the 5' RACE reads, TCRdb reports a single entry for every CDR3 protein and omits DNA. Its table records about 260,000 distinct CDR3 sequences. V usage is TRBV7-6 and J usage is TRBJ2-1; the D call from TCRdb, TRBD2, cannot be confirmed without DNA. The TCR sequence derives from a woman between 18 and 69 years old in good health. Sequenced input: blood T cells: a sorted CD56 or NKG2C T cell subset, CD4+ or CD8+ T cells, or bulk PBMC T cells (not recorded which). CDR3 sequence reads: CASSRGGPSYNEQFF.